One sample yielded the 4 T cell receptor beta chains listed below, sequenced in a study of blood T cells in healthy people across ages. PCR was performed a second time for about 7 to 12 cycles using a sample-barcoded 5' primer and a J-beta primer mix. TCRdb re-derived calls from the 5' RACE reads in MiXCR, one entry per CDR3 protein. The sample has about 1.5 million distinct CDR3 sequences; approximately 42% are singletons. The sequencing input was blood. These receptors were collected from a woman aged 18 to 35 in good health.

V is TRBV7-9 and J is TRBJ2-3, with 8 bases aligning to TRBD1. V was clipped by 4 bases and J by 2 bases; unmatched bases: 2. There are 14 residues in the CDR3. The germline V gene encodes CDR1 SEHNR and CDR2 FQNEAQ (reference sequence). The CDR3 loop reads CASSWDRHTDTQYF. Written as DNA, the CDR3 is TGTGCCAGCAGCTGGGACAGGCACACAGATACGCAGTATTTT.

This clonotype was seen only a few times. J is TRBJ2-1 and V is TRBV27; 8 bases align to TRBD2. The germline V gene has CDR1 MNHEY and CDR2 SMNVEV (reference sequence). The CDR3 has 17 residues. The V and J ends lost 5 bases and 3 bases, in that order; junction bases with no gene match: 12. As DNA, the CDR3 is TGTGCCAGCAGTCCGCGGTTCTCGGCGGGGGGCTACAATGAGCAGTTCTTC. It translates to CASSPRFSAGGYNEQFF.

This clonotype was observed a handful of times. The chain is built from TRBV10-3 and TRBJ1-1; D is unresolved. The CDR3 covers 12 residues. The V gene's germline CDR1 is ENHRY and CDR2 SYGVKD. V shed 3 bases and J shed 6 bases, with 8 bases lying between them. The CDR3 bases are TGTGCCATCAGTGATAAAGAGGCTGAAGCTTTCTTT. Encoded protein: CAISDKEAEAFF.

The CDR3 spells CASSVGGNSNQPQHF. The DNA for the CDR3 is TGTGCCAGCAGCGTAGGTGGGAATAGCAATCAGCCCCAGCATTTT. The gene calls are TRBV9 and TRBJ1-5, with no clear D. The germline V gene has CDR1 SGDLS and CDR2 YYNGEE. The CDR3 sequence is 15 residues long. V lost 0 bases, J lost 0 bases, and 7 bases lay in between.